This entry is about one TCR beta chain. The antigen is undetermined. It was with 60 Vbeta and 13 Jbeta primers that the PCR ran. Sequencing used immunoSEQ multiplex PCR; TCRdb keeps in-frame clones, though not all of them. The sample lists over 150,000 clones; roughly three quarters were seen once. The data derive from a study of cytomegalovirus exposure and HLA in healthy donors. Whole-study findings and limits: Several of the most significant clusters were apparently associated with common viral pathogens in a later analysis.

In germline, CDR1 is SGDLS, CDR2 YYNGEE. The junction had 3 bases not matched to a gene; V was cut back by 0 bases and J by 4 bases. The CDR3 covers 15 residues. J is TRBJ2-2 and V is TRBV9; 7 bases align to TRBD2. The sample taken for sequencing was PBMCs. The clonotype originates from a man aged 25-45 years in good health and CMV-seropositive. The CDR3 protein is CASSVVGGSTGELFF. In nucleotides, the CDR3 is TGTGCCAGCAGCGTAGTGGGAGGGAGCACCGGGGAGCTGTTTTTT.